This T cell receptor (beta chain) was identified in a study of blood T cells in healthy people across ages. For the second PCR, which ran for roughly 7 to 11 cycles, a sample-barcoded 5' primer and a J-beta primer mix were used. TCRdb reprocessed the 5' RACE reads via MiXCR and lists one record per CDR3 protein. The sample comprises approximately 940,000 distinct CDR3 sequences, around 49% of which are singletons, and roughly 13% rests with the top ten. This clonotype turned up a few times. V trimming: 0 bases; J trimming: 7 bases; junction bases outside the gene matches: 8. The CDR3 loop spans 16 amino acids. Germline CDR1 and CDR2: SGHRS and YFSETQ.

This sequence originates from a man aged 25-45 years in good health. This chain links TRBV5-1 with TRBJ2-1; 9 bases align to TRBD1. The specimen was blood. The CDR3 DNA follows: TGCGCCAGCAGCTTGGCTGAGACAGGGGGATGGAATGAGCAGTTCTTC. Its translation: CASSLAETGGWNEQFF.